This T cell receptor beta chain derives from a study of long-term antiretroviral therapy in people with HIV. CDR1 SNHLY and CDR2 FYNNEI come from the germline V gene. V lost 4 bases and J lost 5; bases outside the gene matches: 14. The CDR3 has 17 amino acids. The run of the v3.0 immunoSEQ assay was at survey level. Assay used: immunoSEQ multiplex PCR; TCRdb lists only in-frame clones, some missing. The data contain about 21,000 clones, over 75% of them singletons. As to this clone: The antigen is undetermined.

Study-level results: Control repertoires displayed wider CDR3 length ranges than the HIV repertoires. Blood specimens, gathered between about 2004 and 2018, were possibly obtained under older ART regimens. Whichever time point was examined, clones expanded before ART dominated the repertoire.

The source was unsorted PBMCs, collected 0.2 years before starting antiretroviral therapy. The chain recombines TRBV2 with TRBJ2-4; 7 bases are a match to TRBD1. This TCR was recovered from a young man with HIV. CDR3 sequence (DNA): TGTGCCAGCAGTGCCCCCTTAGACAGGGTGTGGGAAAACATTCAGTACTTC. Translated: CASSAPLDRVWENIQYF.